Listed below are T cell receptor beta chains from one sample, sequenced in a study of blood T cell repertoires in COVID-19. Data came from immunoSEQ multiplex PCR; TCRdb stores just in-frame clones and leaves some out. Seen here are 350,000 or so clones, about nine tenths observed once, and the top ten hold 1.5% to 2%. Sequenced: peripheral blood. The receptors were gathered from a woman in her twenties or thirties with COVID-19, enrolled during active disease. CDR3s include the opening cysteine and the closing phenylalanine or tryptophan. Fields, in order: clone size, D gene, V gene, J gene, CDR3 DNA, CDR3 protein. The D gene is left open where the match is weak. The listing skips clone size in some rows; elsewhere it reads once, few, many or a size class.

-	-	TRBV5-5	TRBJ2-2	TGTGCCAGCAGCCTGGTGGGGGGGCGGACCGGGGAGCTGTTTTTT	CASSLVGGRTGELFF
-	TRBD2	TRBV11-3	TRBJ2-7	TGTGCCAGCAGCTTCGTCGGTAGCGGGGGAGAGTACGAGCAGTACTTC	CASSFVGSGGEYEQYF
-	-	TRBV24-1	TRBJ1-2	TGTGCCACCGCCGAGGGATCTAACTATGGCTACACCTTC	CATAEGSNYGYTF
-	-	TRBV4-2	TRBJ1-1	TGTGCCAGCAGCCAAGGGAGGGGTCGTGAAGCTTTCTTT	CASSQGRGREAFF
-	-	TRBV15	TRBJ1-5	TGTGCCACCAGCAGGTTGGGGGCTGGTCAGCCCCAGCATTTT	CATSRLGAGQPQHF
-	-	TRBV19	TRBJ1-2	TGTGCCAGCCAAAAGGCCGGAGGCTATGGCTACACCTTC	CASQKAGGYGYTF
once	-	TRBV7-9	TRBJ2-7	TGTGCCAGCAGCACCCGATCGGGATCTTACGAGCAGTACTTC	CASSTRSGSYEQYF
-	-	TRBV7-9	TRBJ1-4	TGTGCCAGCGCCCGAGGGCAGACTTTAGGGGAAAAACTGTTTTTT	CASARGQTLGEKLFF
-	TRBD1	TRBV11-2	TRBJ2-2	TGTGCCAGCAGCTGGACAGGGCGGGACACCGGGGAGCTGTTTTTT	CASSWTGRDTGELFF
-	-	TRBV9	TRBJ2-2	TGTGCCAGCAGCGTAGAAGGGGGTACCGGGGAGCTGTTTTTT	CASSVEGGTGELFF
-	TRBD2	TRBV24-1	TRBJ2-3	TGTGCCACCAGTGACCGAAAGACTAGCGGGGGGGCGGATACGCAGTATTTT	CATSDRKTSGGADTQYF
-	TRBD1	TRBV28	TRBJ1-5	TGTGCCAGCAGGAAAAGACAGGGGTATCAGCCCCAGCATTTT	CASRKRQGYQPQHF
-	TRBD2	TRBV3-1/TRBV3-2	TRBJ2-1	TGTGCCAGCAGCCAGAGCGGACTAGCTTCTTACAATGAGCAGTTCTTC	CASSQSGLASYNEQFF
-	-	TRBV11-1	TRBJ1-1	TGTGCCAGCAGCCCCGGGTGGGGGACACGGAGTGAAGCTTTCTTT	CASSPGWGTRSEAFF
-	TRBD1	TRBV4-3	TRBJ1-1	TGCGCCAGCAGCCATACCAGGGGGATTGAAGCTTTCTTT	CASSHTRGIEAFF
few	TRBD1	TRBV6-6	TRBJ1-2	TGTGCCAGCAGTCCGGGACAGCGCTACACCTTC	CASSPGQRYTF
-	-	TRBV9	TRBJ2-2	TGTGCCAGCAGCGTAGGTCCCGGGGAAGATACCGGGGAGCTGTTTTTT	CASSVGPGEDTGELFF
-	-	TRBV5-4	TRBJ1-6	TGTGCCAGCAGTTCGGATCCAACCGAGGGTTATTCACCCCTCCACTTT	CASSSDPTEGYSPLHF
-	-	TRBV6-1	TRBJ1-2	TGTGCCAGCAGTGATTGGGGCGACGGCTACGGCTACACCTTC	CASSDWGDGYGYTF
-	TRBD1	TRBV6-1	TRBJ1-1	TGTGCCAGCAGTGAGACCCCCAGGGGGTCGTTGGGCACTGAAGCTTTCTTT	CASSETPRGSLGTEAFF
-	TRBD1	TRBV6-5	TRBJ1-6	TGTGCCAGCAGTCCCGGGACAGAGAGTTCACCCCTCCACTTT	CASSPGTESSPLHF
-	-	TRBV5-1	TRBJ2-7	TGCGCCAGCAGCTTGGCAGGATCGGTTGGGTACGAGCAGTACTTC	CASSLAGSVGYEQYF
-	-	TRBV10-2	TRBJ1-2	TGCGCCAGCAGTGTGGGGAGCGGCTACACCTTC	CASSVGSGYTF
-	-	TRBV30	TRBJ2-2	TGTGCCTGGATGGGGGGGGCCCTATCTGGGGAGCTGTTTTTT	CAWMGGALSGELFF
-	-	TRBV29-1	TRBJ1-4	TGCAGCGCCTACCTTTATGAAAAACTGTTTTTT	CSAYLYEKLFF
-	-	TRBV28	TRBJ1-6	TGTGCCAGCAGGGGCCGGGGGGGCTCCTATAATTCACCCCTCCACTTT	CASRGRGGSYNSPLHF
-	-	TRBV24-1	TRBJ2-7	TGTGCCACCAAGGGGCTAACCAGGACCTACGAGCAGTACTTC	CATKGLTRTYEQYF
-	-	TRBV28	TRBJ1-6	TGTGCCAGCAGTTTTTTCCGGTCACCCCTCCACTTT	CASSFFRSPLHF
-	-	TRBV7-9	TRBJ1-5	TGTGCCAGCATCCAAGGAGATGTTCCCAATCAGCCCCAGCATTTT	CASIQGDVPNQPQHF